The entry below gives a single T cell receptor (beta chain) sequence along with its context. Its antigen is unknown. CDR1 is SGHRS, CDR2 YFSETQ, per germline. V shed 0 bases and J shed 5 bases, with 8 bases lying between them. The CDR3 covers 13 residues. This table comes from immunoSEQ multiplex PCR, and its TCRdb copy is limited to in-frame clones, with some not included. The data hold about 190,000 clones, with more than 75% observed a single time. The entry originates in a study of T cell responses to AZD1222 COVID-19 vaccine. Study-wide points: Dominant CD4 TCR responses targeted spike regions 160-218 and 743-854. Regions left unmutated in variants are reportedly the target of nearly half of spike-specific TCRs.

The clonotype originates from an adult in good health. The chain links TRBV5-1 to TRBJ1-2, with no clear D. This sample comprised peripheral blood, obtained on day 0 of AZD1222 vaccination. CDR3 in amino acids: CASSLGAAYGYTF. CDR3 sequence (DNA): TGCGCCAGCAGCTTGGGGGCAGCATATGGCTACACCTTC.